What follows describes a single T cell receptor (beta chain). These data are taken from a study of early T cells in non-severe SARS-CoV-2 infection. Overall study: Sequenced bulk RNA came from whole blood that was unsorted, and chains were unpaired.

The CDR3 totals 14 residues. Germline CDR1 reads MDHEN; CDR2 reads SYDVKM. V shed 5 bases and J 0 bases; nucleotides not matched to a gene: 1. The library protocol tagged individual cDNA molecules with unique molecular identifiers. TCRdb re-called the 5' RACE reads with MiXCR, one entry per CDR3 protein. The sample includes 54,000 or so distinct CDR3 sequences, roughly an eighth of them seen just once. Sequenced input: whole blood. The chain uses TRBV28 and TRBJ2-7; 10 positions agree with TRBD2. This receptor was identified in an adult who was a healthcare worker with PCR-confirmed SARS-CoV-2 infection or an uninfected control (not recorded which). The CDR3 here is CASSASGSSYEQYF. In DNA, the CDR3 is TGTGCCAGCAGTGCTAGCGGGAGCTCCTACGAGCAGTACTTC.